The present T cell receptor beta chain was sequenced within a study of T cell responses to AZD1222 COVID-19 vaccine. Sequenced by immunoSEQ multiplex PCR; TCRdb stores in-frame clones only, minus some. The top ten hold 13% to 15% of the sample, which has some 99,000 clones, approximately 88% seen once. Second-dose groups at about 4 or about 12 weeks were pooled. This clone was picked up one time. The target antigen is unknown. General study results and limits: Two doses of AZD1222 preceded a rise in Spike-specific TCR breadth and depth. No day 14 peak samples; only post-peak repertoires were characterized. Mostly white British, mostly female donors; authors suggested clonal diversity may be underestimated.

Trimming removed 0 bases from V and 7 bases from J; junction bases left unmatched: 16. Germline V gives CDR1 LGHNA, CDR2 YNFKEQ. The CDR3 loop spans 19 amino acids. The sample in question was peripheral blood, obtained 28 days after the second AZD1222 dose. This clonotype was obtained from an adult who received the AZD1222 COVID-19 vaccine. The chain employs TRBV4-2 and TRBJ2-4; 9 bases are a match to TRBD2. This chain's CDR3 is CASSQDGRGGAANSNIQYF. The CDR3 region has the DNA TGTGCCAGCAGCCAAGATGGGCGCGGGGGGGCAGCCAACTCGAACATTCAGTACTTC.